The rows below give T cell receptor beta chains drawn from one sample of a study of T cell responses to AZD1222 COVID-19 vaccine. Libraries were prepared by immunoSEQ multiplex PCR; TCRdb keeps only in-frame clonotypes and omits some of them. In the table there are some 100,000 clones, 80% to 90% of which are singletons. The sample here was peripheral blood, taken on day 0 of AZD1222 vaccination. The receptors originated from an adult in good health. The conserved cysteine and the conserved F or W are not part of the CDR3 here.

>12|TRBV29-1|TRBJ1-3
SVEIPDRGNTIY
>12|TRBV30|TRBJ1-5
AWSQGVQEQPQH
>13|TRBV29-1|TRBJ1-5
SVSGTDVSNQPQH
>14|TRBV18|TRBJ1-1
ASSRLRDRGEVGAF
>12|TRBV5-1|TRBJ2-2
ASSLGQTTGELF
>13|TRBV15|TRBJ2-7
ATSRGAGGTYEQY
>14|TRBV3-1/TRBV3-2|TRBJ2-2
ASNAGGNANTGELF
>14|TRBV13|TRBJ2-6
ASSLGRASGANVLT
>15|TRBV4-1|TRBJ2-7
ASSQADSGARNYEQY
>14|TRBV3-1/TRBV3-2|TRBJ2-7
ASSRSPGQAAYEQY
>11|TRBV5-1|TRBJ2-2
ASSLALAGELF
>11|TRBV7-2|TRBJ1-5
ASSLVGLQPQH
>14|TRBV5-1|TRBJ2-2
ASRPGGGARTGELF
>15|TRBV29-1|TRBJ2-7
SVEDRGQRASSYEQY
>13|TRBV5-6|TRBJ1-2
ASSLIGRKEYGYT
>11|TRBV6-5|TRBJ2-1
AGRGGAYNEQF
>10|TRBV29-1|TRBJ1-4
SVGQGREKLF
>11|TRBV5-1|TRBJ1-1
ASSAGQSTEAF
>14|TRBV18|TRBJ1-6
ASSPSRGGNNSPLH
>11|TRBV13|TRBJ1-2
ASSLMGAYGYT
>12|TRBV3-1/TRBV3-2|TRBJ1-1
ASSQGRQGRVAF
>13|TRBV15|TRBJ1-3
ATSRDGGSGNTIY
>8|TRBV7-9|TRBJ1-1
ASSLFEAF
>11|TRBV14|TRBJ2-2
ASSRTYTGELF
>10|TRBV6-5|TRBJ1-3
ASSSPANTIY
>11|TRBV25-1|TRBJ1-5
ASSGGTHQPQH